One and the same sample provided the 13 T cell receptor beta chains below, sequenced in a study of T cell clonality in common variable immunodeficiency. Only in-frame clones appear in the TCRdb table, and some are missing; sequencing was by immunoSEQ multiplex PCR. The repertoire has approximately 51,000 clones, none seen only once; the ten largest take about 5.9%. The sample taken for sequencing was peripheral blood mononuclear cells. These receptors originate from a person between 18 and 75 years old in good health.

This clone was seen repeatedly, ten times or more. From the germline J gene comes the end of the CDR3, since the read stops 3 residues before it. The chain is built from TRBV30 and TRBJ2-3; 7 nucleotides agree with TRBD2. The V and J ends lost 8 bases and 2 bases, in that order; junction bases with no gene match: 10. The CDR3 spans 14 residues. Germline CDR1 is GTSNPN and CDR2 is SVGIG (reference sequence). The part of the CDR3 DNA that was read is TGTGCCCGCAACCCTAGCGGCCCCACAGATACG. This codes for CARNPSGPTDT. The whole CDR3 reads CARNPSGPTDTQYF.

The table lists this clone with many counts. One end of the junction is discordant with germline, which a read error may explain. The read halts 3 residues ahead of the CDR3 end, with the missing end drawn from the germline J gene. The V gene is TRBV4-2, the J gene TRBJ2-7; the D gene is possibly TRBD2 (6 bases). This CDR3 contains 14 residues. CDR1 LGHNA and CDR2 YNFKEQ come from the germline V gene. The CDR3 reads CASSQDSGRYEQYF. Incomplete CDR3 DNA: TGCGCCAGCAGCCAAGATAGCGGCAGGTACGAG.

This clone was picked up many times. The read falls 3 residues short of the CDR3 end, and the missing part is taken from the germline J gene. The V call is TRBV7-9, the J call TRBJ1-5, with TRBD1 matching over 8 bases. The V and J ends lost 4 bases and 2 bases, in that order; junction bases with no gene match: 1. Germline V gene lookup returns CDR1 SEHNR and CDR2 FQNEAQ (reference sequence). The CDR3 length is 14 residues. The DNA read from the CDR3 is TGTGCCAGCAGCTCGACAGGGGGCAATCAGCCC. This sequence encodes CASSSTGGNQP. The whole CDR3 protein reads CASSSTGGNQPQHF.

This clone came up many times. The sequence runs out 3 residues before the end of the CDR3; the remainder is reconstructed from the germline J gene. V usage is TRBV3-1 (or the pseudogene TRBV3-2) and J usage is TRBJ1-5; D is unclear. Germline V gene sequence: CDR1 LGHDT, CDR2 YNNKEL (reference sequence). The CDR3 sequence is 14 residues long. With 0 bases removed from V and 5 bases from J, the gap between germline ends came to 8 bases. CDR3 DNA, as far as it was read: TGTGCCAGCAGCCAAGATCGGGTAGATCAGCCC. It encodes CASSQDRVDQP. The whole CDR3 is CASSQDRVDQPQHF.

This clone was recorded many times. The read finishes 3 residues shy of the CDR3 end, and the germline J gene is used to complete it. The chain couples TRBV27 to TRBJ2-7; possibly TRBD2 for D (6 bases). V lost 3 bases and J lost 1, with 10 bases in between. CDR1 is MNHEY, CDR2 SMNVEV, per germline (reference sequence). The CDR3 totals 14 residues. The CDR3 region is CASSFRGVSYEQYF. The covered CDR3 bases are TGTGCCAGCAGTTTCCGCGGGGTGTCCTACGAG.

This clone was observed at least ten times. The part of the CDR3 DNA that was read is TGTGCCAGCAACCCGGACAGGGTCGCTGAA. Translation gives CASNPDRVAE. The full CDR3 protein reads CASNPDRVAEAFF. V and J are TRBV2 and TRBJ1-1; 8 bases match TRBD1. The sequenced fragment ends 3 residues before the CDR3 boundary, so the rest is inferred from the germline J gene. The J segment lost 6 bases and the V segment lost 7 bases, leaving 7 bases of the junction unmatched. CDR3 length equals 13 residues. Germline V gives CDR1 SNHLY, CDR2 FYNNEI.

This clone was seen many times. The missing CDR3 end, 3 residues past where the read stops, is filled in from the germline J gene. The chain links TRBV18 to TRBJ2-2, with 10 bases identical to TRBD1. V shed 2 bases and J 2 bases; nucleotides not matched to a gene: 5. This CDR3 contains 17 residues. Germline-derived CDR1 and CDR2 are KGHSH and LQKENI. CDR3 DNA, as far as it was read: TGTGCCAGCTCACCAAGACAGGGGGCGACCAACACCGGGGAG. Translation: CASSPRQGATNTGE. The entire CDR3 protein reads CASSPRQGATNTGELFF.

In its sample, this clone was seen many times. The CDR3 goes on 3 residues after the read ends, and that part is filled in from the germline J gene. The V and J genes are TRBV30 and TRBJ1-1; D perhaps matches TRBD1 (6 bases). CDR1 GTSNPN and CDR2 SVGIG come from the germline V gene (reference sequence). V lost 5 bases and J lost 7, with 17 bases in between. This CDR3 region has 13 residues. The part of the CDR3 DNA that was read is TGTGCCTGGGGCCGGGGGGCAGTAGGTGAA. Amino acids: CAWGRGAVGE. The entire CDR3 reads CAWGRGAVGEAFF.

Within the sample, this clone is medium-sized (0.01 to 0.1%). The CDR3 end falls 3 residues outside the read, so it is completed with the germline J gene. J is TRBJ2-2 and V is TRBV20-1; TRBD1 matches at 7 bases. The CDR3 runs 14 residues. V shed 3 bases, J shed 8 bases, and the junction held 9 bases outside the gene matches. Germline V gene lookup returns CDR1 DFQATT and CDR2 SNEGSKA (reference sequence). The CDR3 sequence: CSASGGQVSGELFF. The part of the CDR3 DNA that was read is TGCAGTGCTAGTGGAGGACAGGTCTCAGGGGAG.

This clone was recorded many times. The DNA ends 3 residues before the CDR3 does, and the rest of the CDR3 is filled in from the germline J gene. The rearrangement links TRBV20-1 to TRBJ2-5; TRBD2 aligns across 10 bases. The V segment lost 5 bases and the J segment 2 bases; nucleotides outside the gene matches: 5. This CDR3 comprises 14 residues. Germline values: CDR1 DFQATT, CDR2 SNEGSKA (reference sequence). The CDR3 protein is CSAGLAVVQETQYF. The sequenced part of the CDR3 DNA is TGCAGTGCTGGACTAGCGGTAGTACAAGAGACC.

This clone was recorded at least ten times. The read halts 3 residues ahead of the CDR3 end, with the missing end drawn from the germline J gene. V usage is TRBV20-1 and J usage is TRBJ1-6; the D gene is possibly TRBD1 (6 bases). Germline V CDR1 and CDR2: DFQATT, SNEGSKA (reference sequence). V lost 7 bases and J lost 4, with 17 bases in between. This CDR3 contains 15 residues. CDR3 bases read: TGCAGTGTCCGACAGGAGAACTCTTATAATTCACCC. Translating it yields CSVRQENSYNSP. The complete CDR3 protein is CSVRQENSYNSPLHF.

This clone was seen ten or more times. The CDR3 end is not reached by the read, which stops 3 residues before it; the germline J gene fills it in. The chain couples TRBV18 to TRBJ1-1; D might be TRBD1 (6 bases). V lost 6 bases and J 6 bases, leaving 11 bases between the germline ends. This CDR3 region has 12 residues. The germline gives CDR1 KGHSH, CDR2 LQKENI. The part of the CDR3 DNA that was read is TGTGCCAGCTCGCCCGGGACATCTGAA. Translated: CASSPGTSE. The CDR3 as a whole reads CASSPGTSEAFF.

There are many counts of this clone. The DNA ends 3 residues before the CDR3 does, and the rest of the CDR3 is filled in from the germline J gene. The chain links TRBV3-1 (or the pseudogene TRBV3-2) to TRBJ2-2, with a weak D call TRBD2 (5 bases). V was pared by 0 bases and J by 7 bases, with 15 bases between. The CDR3 length is 16 residues. The germline V gene has CDR1 LGHDT and CDR2 YNNKEL (reference sequence). Partial CDR3 DNA: TGTGCCAGCAGCCAAGATGAGCGACTTCGGGGCGGGGAG. Its translation: CASSQDERLRGGE. The CDR3 in full is CASSQDERLRGGELFF.